This TCR beta chain was found in a study of cytomegalovirus exposure and HLA in healthy donors. This CDR3 region has 19 residues. With 3 bases clipped from V and 4 bases from J, the junction kept 14 bases outside the gene matches. Germline lookup yields CDR1 LNHDA and CDR2 SQIVND (reference sequence). In regard to this clone: What it binds is unknown.

The study, taken as a whole, reports: Many donors shared some public TCRs, even though most TCR sequences were rare.

With 60 Vbeta and 13 Jbeta primers, the PCR was carried out. Repertoires were generated with immunoSEQ multiplex PCR, while TCRdb's copy carries only in-frame clones and drops some. In the table there are some 190,000 clones, roughly 87% of which are singletons. The V call is TRBV19, the J call TRBJ2-2; 10 bases agree with TRBD1. The sequence came from a middle-aged man in good health and CMV-seronegative. The sequenced sample was PBMCs. CDR3 DNA sequence: TGTGCCAGTAGTATCTTATGGGGACAGGGGTACGATAGCACCGGGGAGCTGTTTTTT. It yields the protein CASSILWGQGYDSTGELFF.